The next 4 T cell receptor beta chains were all read from a single sample in a study of identical twins. TCRdb reprocessed the 5' RACE reads via MiXCR and lists one record per CDR3 protein. Here the sample spans 750,000 to 950,000 distinct CDR3 sequences, approximately 13% being singletons. Separately, the same data were catalogued under a study of yellow fever vaccine responses in identical twins.

The sample taken for sequencing was PBMCs. These receptors were obtained from a woman aged 18-29 years in good health.

This clonotype was seen more than once but under ten times. The chain uses TRBV20-1 and TRBJ2-1; TRBD2 matches at 11 bases. V was clipped by 5 bases and J by 7 bases; unmatched bases: 7. Per germline, CDR1 DFQATT and CDR2 SNEGSKA (reference sequence). The CDR3 runs to 14 residues. The CDR3 nucleotides read TGCAGTGCTCTTAGCGGGGGGGCCTGGAATGAGCAGTTCTTC. This encodes CSALSGGAWNEQFF.

CDR3 nucleotides: TGTGCCAGCAGTGTGACAGTTAGCAACTATGGCTACACCTTC. Protein sequence: CASSVTVSNYGYTF. The V and J genes are TRBV6-1 and TRBJ1-2, with D possibly TRBD1 on 5 matching bases. With 4 bases removed from V and 2 bases from J, the gap between germline ends came to 11 bases. The germline V gene encodes CDR1 MNHNS and CDR2 SASEGT. The CDR3 covers 14 residues.

V usage is TRBV10-3 and J usage is TRBJ2-1; 7 nucleotides line up with TRBD2. V shed 6 bases and J 0 bases; nucleotides not matched to a gene: 14. Per the germline V gene, CDR1 is ENHRY and CDR2 is SYGVKD. The CDR3 totals 18 residues. The CDR3 region is CAISSGGAGPSSYNEQFF. CDR3 sequence (DNA): TGTGCCATCAGCTCCGGGGGAGCGGGACCGAGCTCCTACAATGAGCAGTTCTTC.

This clonotype has just a few counts. This chain joins TRBV28 and TRBJ2-6; D may be TRBD1 (6 bases). The germline V gene encodes CDR1 MDHEN and CDR2 SYDVKM. V was clipped by 6 bases and J by 0 bases, with 12 bases between them. This CDR3 spans 16 amino acids. The CDR3 sequence: CASRGHLSSGANVLTF. The DNA of the CDR3 is TGTGCCAGCAGGGGACACCTTAGCTCTGGGGCCAACGTCCTGACTTTC.